What follows is one T cell receptor (beta chain) and its context. These data originate in a study of cytomegalovirus exposure and HLA in healthy donors. Germline V CDR1 and CDR2: DFQATT, SNEGSKA (reference sequence). Trimming shortened V by 6 bases and J by 7 bases, and 9 bases separated the two germline ends. This CDR3 is 11 amino acids long. Vbeta (60) and Jbeta (13) primers were used in the PCR. TCRdb keeps only in-frame clones here, not all; method: immunoSEQ multiplex PCR. The sample carries about 120,000 clones, about 78% recorded once. The receptor's source is a man under 40 in good health and CMV-seronegative. Sequenced material: PBMCs. This chain links TRBV20-1 with TRBJ1-4; tentatively, D is TRBD1 (5 bases). The CDR3 spells CSAWGSEKLFF. CDR3 DNA: TGCAGTGCCTGGGGCAGTGAAAAACTGTTTTTT.